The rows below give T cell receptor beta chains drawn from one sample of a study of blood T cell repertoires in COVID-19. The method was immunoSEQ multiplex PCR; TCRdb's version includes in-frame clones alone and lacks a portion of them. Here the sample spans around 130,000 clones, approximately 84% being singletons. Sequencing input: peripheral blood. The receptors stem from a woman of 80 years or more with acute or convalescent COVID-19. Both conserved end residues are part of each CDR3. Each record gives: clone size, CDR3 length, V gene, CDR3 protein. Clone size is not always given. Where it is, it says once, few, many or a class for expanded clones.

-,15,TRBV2,CASSENRVGGNEQFF
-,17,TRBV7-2,CASRSTAGPGRGPGYTF
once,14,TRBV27,CASSLQGTNYGYTF
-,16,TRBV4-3,CASSQTGTSGTDTQYF
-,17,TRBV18,CASSPLAGVSGNQPQHF
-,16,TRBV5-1,CASRTGVIWTNEKLFF
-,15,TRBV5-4,CASSPGGGTNEKLFF
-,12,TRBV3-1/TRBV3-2,CASGKRDRGYTF
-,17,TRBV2,CASSDGLGGGGNSPLHF
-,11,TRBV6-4,CASSDSVEQYF
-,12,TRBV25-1,CASSTGKREQYF
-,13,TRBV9,CASSPLGGTEAFF
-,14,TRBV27,CASSLKGQGYGYTF
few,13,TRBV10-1,CASSETVNTEAFF
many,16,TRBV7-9,CASSAGTGFYNSPLHF
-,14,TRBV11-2,CATETSGGYNEQFF
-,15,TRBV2,CASSGTGGSGTEAFF
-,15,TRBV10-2,CASTSDRGSYNEQFF
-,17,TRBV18,CASYPPGGVANTGELFF
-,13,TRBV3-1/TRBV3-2,CASSQEQTDTQYF
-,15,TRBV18,CASSPGRVAKNIQYF
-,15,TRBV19,CASSLSGGVGEKLFF